These 20 T cell receptor beta chains were sequenced from one sample in a study of OX40 agonist ivuxolimab in advanced cancers. Here immunoSEQ multiplex PCR was the method, and the copy in TCRdb shows in-frame clones only, minus some. The table includes approximately 77,000 clones, about 90% detected once. This material consisted of CD4+ or CD8+ T cells sorted from blood, taken in a trial of the OX40 agonist ivuxolimab. The source of these receptors is an adult with an advanced solid tumor such as melanoma, head and neck, liver or kidney cancer.

The genes are TRBV5-1 and TRBJ2-7; TRBD2 matches at 10 bases. The V gene's germline CDR1 is SGHRS and CDR2 YFSETQ. The CDR3 contains 14 residues. V dropped 6 bases and J dropped 2; count of bases not matched to a gene: 5. The CDR3 loop is CASTPGLATYEQYF. In nucleotides, the CDR3 is TGCGCCAGCACCCCGGGACTAGCGACCTACGAGCAGTACTTC.

This clone has only one observation. The V call is TRBV5-1, the J call TRBJ2-7; D unclear. This CDR3 contains 13 residues. CDR1 is SGHRS and CDR2 is YFSETQ in the germline V gene. Trimming removed 6 bases from V and 0 bases from J, with 10 bases in between. In nucleotides, the CDR3 is TGCGCCAGCACGAGGATGGGCTCCTACGAGCAGTACTTC. It translates to CASTRMGSYEQYF.

The chain has TRBV5-1 and TRBJ2-7; 10 bases agree with TRBD2. The CDR3 has 14 residues. Germline loops: CDR1 SGHRS, CDR2 YFSETQ. Trimming removed 2 bases from V and 4 bases from J; junction bases left unmatched: 3. In nucleotides, the CDR3 is TGCGCCAGCAGCTTTACTAGCGGGACATACGAGCAGTACTTC. Translating gives CASSFTSGTYEQYF.

The genes are TRBV5-1 and TRBJ2-3, with 7 bases matching TRBD2. CDR3 length: 15 amino acids. Germline CDR1 and CDR2: SGHRS and YFSETQ. V was clipped by 2 bases and J by 1 base; unmatched bases: 4. The CDR3 DNA reads as TGCGCCAGCAGCTTTGTGGCGGGAGGCACAGATACGCAGTATTTT. This translates into CASSFVAGGTDTQYF.

This chain connects TRBV9 to TRBJ1-2; 7 bases fit TRBD1. CDR3 size: 16 residues. V trimming: 3 bases; J trimming: 4 bases; junction bases outside the gene matches: 12. Germline V gene data show CDR1 as SGDLS and CDR2 as YYNGEE. CDR3 bases: TGTGCCAGCAGCGGCTCGGGACAGACCTACCTCTATGGCTACACCTTC. It yields the protein CASSGSGQTYLYGYTF.

This rearrangement joins TRBV28 to TRBJ2-4; TRBD2 matches at 8 bases. The CDR3 spans 23 residues. Losses at the gene ends were 2 bases for V and 0 bases for J; bases not matched to a gene: 24. The germline CDR1 and CDR2 sequences are MDHEN and SYDVKM. This CDR3 reads CASSLGVSSGQVTSSLAKNIQYF. Here the CDR3 DNA reads TGTGCCAGCAGTTTAGGGGTCTCTAGCGGGCAGGTTACCTCGTCTCTAGCCAAAAACATTCAGTACTTC.

This clone was observed a few times. The chain combines TRBV11-3 with TRBJ2-3; D remains unclear. The CDR3 runs to 15 residues. CDR1 SGHNT and CDR2 YENEEA come from the germline V gene. V lost 6 bases and J 0 bases, leaving 13 bases between the germline ends. The CDR3 sequence: CASSLVSASTDTQYF. CDR3 nucleotide sequence: TGTGCCAGCAGTCTAGTGTCGGCTAGCACAGATACGCAGTATTTT.

The gene calls are TRBV7-2 and TRBJ2-5; D is perhaps TRBD1 or TRBD2 (5 bases each). Germline CDR1 is SGHTA and CDR2 is FQGNSA. V was pared by 5 bases and J by 1 base, with 14 bases between. CDR3 length: 15 residues. In DNA form, the CDR3 reads TGTGCCAGCAGCCCGCGAGGGACGTCCCAAGAGACCCAGTACTTC. It codes for CASSPRGTSQETQYF.

V is TRBV28 and J is TRBJ2-4; 7 nucleotides agree with TRBD2. The CDR3 loop spans 14 amino acids. CDR1 is MDHEN and CDR2 is SYDVKM in the germline V gene. Trimming took 8 bases from V and 1 from J; bases not matched to a gene: 5. Here the CDR3 DNA reads TGTGCCAGCGGGCTAGCGGTCGCCAAAAACATTCAGTACTTC. Residues: CASGLAVAKNIQYF. The complete variable domain, with remaining parts taken from reference TRBV28 and TRBJ2-4, reads DVKVTQSSRYLVKRTGEKVFLECVQDMDHENMFWYRQDPGLGLRLIYFSYDVKMKEKGDIPEGYSVSREKKERFSLILESASTNQTSMYLCASGLAVAKNIQYFGAGTRLSVL.

Written as DNA, the CDR3 is TGTGCCAGCAGCTTAGATCAGGGGGCGGCGGGCTACACCTTC. It yields the protein CASSLDQGAAGYTF. This sequence joins TRBV7-9 and TRBJ1-2, with 8 nucleotides matching TRBD1. The CDR3 extends over 14 amino acids. Germline lookup yields CDR1 SEHNR and CDR2 FQNEAQ (reference sequence). Losses at the gene ends were 1 base for V and 8 bases for J; bases not matched to a gene: 6.

The rearrangement links TRBV19 to TRBJ1-5; D remains unclear. CDR1 and CDR2 from the germline V gene are LNHDA and SQIVND (reference sequence). Trimming cost V 5 bases and J 0 bases, with 11 bases left between them. The CDR3 is 15 amino acids. In DNA form, the CDR3 reads TGTGCCAGTAGTGTCAACGGTGATAGCAATCAGCCCCAGCATTTT. Translated, it gives CASSVNGDSNQPQHF.

This clone has a handful of counts. J is TRBJ2-1 and V is TRBV6-1; 9 nucleotides agree with TRBD1. The V and J ends lost 8 bases and 12 bases, in that order; junction bases with no gene match: 8. Germline V CDR1 and CDR2: MNHNS, SASEGT. The CDR3 length is 12 residues. The CDR3 reads CASFVLGQGQFF. CDR3 nucleotide sequence: TGTGCCAGCTTCGTCTTGGGACAGGGGCAGTTCTTC.

V gene TRBV9 combines with J gene TRBJ2-3; D may be TRBD1 (6 bases). The V end lost 2 bases, the J end lost 3 bases, and 10 bases lay between the germline ends. CDR1 SGDLS and CDR2 YYNGEE come from the germline V gene. The CDR3 has 14 residues. The CDR3 sequence is CASSVDRWTDTQYF. The CDR3 DNA sequence: TGTGCCAGCAGCGTCGACAGGTGGACAGATACGCAGTATTTT.

This CDR3 is CASSFLAGGGYEQYF. The CDR3 bases are TGTGCCAGCAGCTTTCTAGCGGGAGGGGGCTACGAGCAGTACTTC. This chain uses TRBV7-2 with TRBJ2-7, with 12 bases that match TRBD2. J lost 3 bases, V lost 3 bases, and 3 bases had no gene match. There are 15 residues in the CDR3. Germline V gene lookup returns CDR1 SGHTA and CDR2 FQGNSA.

This clone was seen a few times. The genes are TRBV7-9 and TRBJ2-7, with D tentatively TRBD1 or TRBD2 (6 bases each). The CDR3 consists of 16 residues. Trimming removed 2 bases from V and 0 bases from J, with 14 bases in between. The germline gives CDR1 SEHNR, CDR2 FQNEAQ (reference sequence). The CDR3 sequence is CASSLTNRGASYEQYF. CDR3 sequence (DNA): TGTGCCAGCAGCTTAACAAATAGGGGGGCCTCCTACGAGCAGTACTTC.

This clone has just one count. The chain couples TRBV9 to TRBJ2-3; D remains unclear. CDR3 length: 16 amino acids. CDR1 and CDR2 (germline): SGDLS, YYNGEE. V lost 0 bases to trimming and J lost 3 bases, with 14 bases between them. CDR3 amino acids: CASSVDEGSSTDTQYF. The CDR3 nucleotides are TGTGCCAGCAGCGTAGATGAAGGATCGTCAACAGATACGCAGTATTTT.

The chain has TRBV15 and TRBJ1-5, with TRBD1 matching 8 bases. Germline loops: CDR1 LNHNV, CDR2 YYDKDF (reference sequence). Trimming at V came to 8 bases and at J to 0 bases, leaving 6 bases not matched to a gene. The CDR3 length is 15 residues. Here the CDR3 reads CATGRDRNSNQPQHF. The CDR3 DNA sequence: TGTGCCACCGGGCGGGACAGGAATAGCAATCAGCCCCAGCATTTT.

The chain carries TRBV7-2 and TRBJ2-1, with 8 bases aligning to TRBD2. Per germline, CDR1 SGHTA and CDR2 FQGNSA. This CDR3 has 17 residues. The V gene end was trimmed by 1 base and the J gene end by 3 bases; junction bases not matched to a gene: 8. CDR3 sequence (DNA): TGTGCCAGCAGCTTAGGGGGTTTAACTAGCGGCTACAATGAGCAGTTCTTC. Its protein is CASSLGGLTSGYNEQFF.

The chain recombines TRBV28 with TRBJ2-5, with 7 bases identical to TRBD2. From germline, CDR1 is MDHEN and CDR2 SYDVKM. V trimming: 7 bases; J trimming: 5 bases; junction bases outside the gene matches: 10. This CDR3 region has 14 residues. The CDR3: CASTTGGRRETQYF. Here the CDR3 DNA reads TGTGCCAGCACAACGGGCGGGAGAAGGGAGACCCAGTACTTC.

The chain has TRBV18 and TRBJ1-1; TRBD1 might be the D (6 bases). Germline values: CDR1 KGHSH, CDR2 LQKENI. The CDR3 length is 13 residues. V lost 3 bases and J 9 bases, leaving 14 bases between the germline ends. This CDR3 reads CASSPVDRNQAFF. In nucleotides, the CDR3 is TGTGCCAGCTCACCCGTGGACAGAAATCAAGCTTTCTTT.